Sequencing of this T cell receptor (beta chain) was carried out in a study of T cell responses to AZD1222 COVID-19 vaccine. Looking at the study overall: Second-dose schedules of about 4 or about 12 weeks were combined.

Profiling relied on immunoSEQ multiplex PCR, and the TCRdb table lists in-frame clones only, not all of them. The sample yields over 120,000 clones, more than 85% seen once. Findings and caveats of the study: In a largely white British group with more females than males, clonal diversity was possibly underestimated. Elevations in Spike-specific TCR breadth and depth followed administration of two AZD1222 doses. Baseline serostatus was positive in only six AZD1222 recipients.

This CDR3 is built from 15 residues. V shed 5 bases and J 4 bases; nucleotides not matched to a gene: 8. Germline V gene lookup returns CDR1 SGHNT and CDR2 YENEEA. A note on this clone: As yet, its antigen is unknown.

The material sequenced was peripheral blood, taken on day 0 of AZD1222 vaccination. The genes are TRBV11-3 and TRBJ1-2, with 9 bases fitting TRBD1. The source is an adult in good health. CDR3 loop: CASSPRTGALYGYTF. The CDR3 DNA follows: TGTGCCAGCAGCCCGCGGACAGGGGCCCTCTATGGCTACACCTTC.